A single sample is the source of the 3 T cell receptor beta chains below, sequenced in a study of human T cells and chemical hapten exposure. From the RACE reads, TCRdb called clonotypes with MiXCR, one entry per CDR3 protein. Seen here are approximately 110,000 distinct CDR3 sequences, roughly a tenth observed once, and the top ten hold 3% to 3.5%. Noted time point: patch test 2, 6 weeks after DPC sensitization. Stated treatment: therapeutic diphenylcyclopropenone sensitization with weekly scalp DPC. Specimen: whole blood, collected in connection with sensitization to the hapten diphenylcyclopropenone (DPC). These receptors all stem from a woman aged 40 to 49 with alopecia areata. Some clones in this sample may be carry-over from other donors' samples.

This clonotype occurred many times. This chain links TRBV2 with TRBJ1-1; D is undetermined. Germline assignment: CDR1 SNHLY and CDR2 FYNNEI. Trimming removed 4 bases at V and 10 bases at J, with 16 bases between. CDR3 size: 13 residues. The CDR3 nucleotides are TGTGCCAGCAGTGCGGTCCCCTCCCTCAGAGCTTTCTTT. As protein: CASSAVPSLRAFF.

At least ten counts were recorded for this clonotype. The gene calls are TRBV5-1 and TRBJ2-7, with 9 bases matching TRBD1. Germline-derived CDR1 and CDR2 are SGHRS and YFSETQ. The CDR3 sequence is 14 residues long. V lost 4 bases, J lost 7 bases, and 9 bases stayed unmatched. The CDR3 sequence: CASSPGTGRREQYF. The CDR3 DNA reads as TGCGCCAGCAGCCCTGGGACAGGGCGGAGGGAGCAGTACTTC. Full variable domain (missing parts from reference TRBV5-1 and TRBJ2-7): KAGVTQTPRYLIKTRGQQVTLSCSPISGHRSVSWYQQTPGQGLQFLFEYFSETQRNKGNFPGRFSGRQFSNSRSEMNVSTLELGDSALYLCASSPGTGRREQYFGPGTRLTVT.

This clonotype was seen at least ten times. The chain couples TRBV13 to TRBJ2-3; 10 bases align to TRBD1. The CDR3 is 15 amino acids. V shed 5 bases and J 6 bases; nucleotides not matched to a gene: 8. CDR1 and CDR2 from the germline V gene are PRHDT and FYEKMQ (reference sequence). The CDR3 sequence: CASSPGGTGADTQYF. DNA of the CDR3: TGTGCCAGCAGCCCCGGGGGGACAGGGGCGGATACGCAGTATTTT.